The entry below gives a single T cell receptor (beta chain) sequence along with its context. Germline CDR1 and CDR2: LNHDA and SQIVND (reference sequence). This CDR3 has 16 amino acids. V was pared by 5 bases and J by 2 bases, with 8 bases of the junction left unmatched. The cohort comprised adults aged roughly 18 to 90 years residing in about two dozen US areas. This entry belongs to a study of blood T cell repertoires in COVID-19. Profiled with immunoSEQ multiplex PCR; TCRdb holds only in-frame clones, not every one. The sample has 350,000 or so clones; roughly nine tenths are singletons. Sample: PBMCs or T cells enriched from blood (not recorded which). V and J are TRBV19 and TRBJ2-4; TRBD1 matches at 8 bases. The receptor was derived from a young woman who had recovered from COVID-19. CDR3 sequence (DNA): TGTGCCAGTAGTTGGGGGACAGGTGGAACCAAAAACATTCAGTACTTC. Amino acids: CASSWGTGGTKNIQYF. The full variable domain, completed using reference TRBV19 and TRBJ2-4, is DGGITQSPKYLFRKEGQNVTLSCEQNLNHDAMYWYRQDPGQGLRLIYYSQIVNDFQKGDIAEGYSVSREKKESFPLTVTSAQKNPTAFYLCASSWGTGGTKNIQYFGAGTRLSVL.